These T cell receptor beta chains were read from a single sample in a study of T-cell reconstitution after alpha-beta-depleted transplantation in children. TCRdb passed the PCR reads through MiXCR, listing each CDR3 protein once. The sample has 200,000 to 300,000 distinct CDR3 sequences, around 12% seen once; the top ten hold around 2.8%. The source was PBMCs from the stem cell graft donor, collected from the stem cell graft. Every receptor here comes from a human donor who donated a stem cell graft to a child with acute lymphoblastic leukemia. Both conserved end residues are part of each CDR3. The D gene is left open where the match is weak. The size entry is marked missing in some rows and otherwise reads once, few, many or a size class.

j_call clone_size d_call v_call cdr3_length cdr3_nt cdr3_aa
TRBJ2-7 - TRBD1 TRBV30 14 TGTGCCTGGAGTGTAGGACAGGGCGCCTACGAGCAGTACTTC CAWSVGQGAYEQYF
TRBJ1-2 many - TRBV4-2 17 TGTGCCAGCAGCCCTATTTCTTCTGAAGGCGCCAACTATGGCTACACCTTC CASSPISSEGANYGYTF
TRBJ2-1 - - TRBV12-3/TRBV12-4 17 TGTGCCAGCAGTTTAGTCAGAGAAGCGGGTAGCTACAATGAGCAGTTCTTC CASSLVREAGSYNEQFF
TRBJ2-5 - TRBD2 TRBV20-1 17 TGCAGTGCCCTAAAGGGAGCGGGGGGTTCTCATTGGGAGACCCAGTACTTC CSALKGAGGSHWETQYF
TRBJ2-4 few TRBD1 TRBV29-1 12 TGCAGCGGAGGACAGGGGGCCGGCATTCAGTACTTC CSGGQGAGIQYF
TRBJ2-7 many - TRBV5-1 16 TGCGCCAGCAGCTTGACGACAGGCGTTAGCTCCTACGAGCAGTACTTC CASSLTTGVSSYEQYF
TRBJ1-5 - TRBD1 TRBV20-1 15 TGCAGTGCTAGATCGGGACAGGGTTTTAATCAGCCCCAGCATTTT CSARSGQGFNQPQHF
TRBJ1-1 many - TRBV4-2 14 TGTGCCAGCAGCCAAGCGACAGGAATTAGGGAAGCTTTCTTT CASSQATGIREAFF
TRBJ2-3 many - TRBV7-2 14 TGTGCCAGCAGCATCCGACAGCTCACAGATACGCAGTATTTT CASSIRQLTDTQYF
TRBJ2-2 many - TRBV7-7 14 TGTGCTAGCAACCCCGGCCCGAACACCGGGGAGCTGTTTTTT CASNPGPNTGELFF
TRBJ2-7 many TRBD1 TRBV11-2 17 TGTGCCAGCAGTTTAGTTACCTCCGGGACAGGGATGTACGAGCAGTACTTC CASSLVTSGTGMYEQYF
TRBJ2-3 many - TRBV7-7 15 TGTGCTAGCAGTAACGGAGGCTTAATAGGTGATACGCAGTATTTT CASSNGGLIGDTQYF
TRBJ2-1 - TRBD2 TRBV5-1 17 TGCGCCAGCAGCCCTCCGGTGGGAGGGGCTCTACCTCATGAGCAGTTCTTC CASSPPVGGALPHEQFF
TRBJ1-6 many - TRBV11-2 17 TGTGCCAGCAGCTTAGGGACAAGACAGGTCGATAATTCACCCCTCCACTTT CASSLGTRQVDNSPLHF
TRBJ1-1 many - TRBV11-2 15 TGTGCCAGCAGCTTTTATCAGGGGCTGAACACTGAAGCTTTCTTT CASSFYQGLNTEAFF
TRBJ2-3 - TRBD2 TRBV4-2 15 TGTGCCAGCAGCCAAGACACTAGCGGGGAAGATACGCAGTATTTT CASSQDTSGEDTQYF
TRBJ2-5 many TRBD1 TRBV7-8 16 TGTGCCAGCAGCTTAGTTCCTGGACAGGGGGATGAGACCCAGTACTTC CASSLVPGQGDETQYF
TRBJ2-3 many TRBD1 TRBV9 18 TGTGCCAGCAGGCCAGGGGGCGAAGTGTACAGCGGCAGCGATACGCAGTATTTT CASRPGGEVYSGSDTQYF
TRBJ2-1 many TRBD1 TRBV7-2 13 TGTGCCAGCAGCTCGGGACAGAACAATGAGCAGTTCTTC CASSSGQNNEQFF
TRBJ2-7 many - TRBV25-1 11 TGTGCCAGCAGTGCCTTAGGGGAGCAGTACTTC CASSALGEQYF
TRBJ2-7 - TRBD2 TRBV27 16 TGTGCCAGCAGCACCGGGACTAGCGGGGTCTCCTACGAGCAGTACTTC CASSTGTSGVSYEQYF
TRBJ2-6 many - TRBV20-1 13 TGCAGTCCATTTCTTTCTGGGGCCAACGTCCTGACTTTC CSPFLSGANVLTF
TRBJ2-3 many TRBD2 TRBV5-1 17 TGCGCCAGCAGCTTTTCACCGGGACTAGCTAGTACAGATACGCAGTATTTT CASSFSPGLASTDTQYF
TRBJ2-3 many TRBD1 TRBV7-9 12 TGTGCCAGCAGCTTGACAGGGACTACGCAGTATTTT CASSLTGTTQYF
TRBJ1-1 many - TRBV27 15 TGTGCCAGCAGTTTATCGGGGCAGGGTGGCACTGAAGCTTTCTTT CASSLSGQGGTEAFF
TRBJ2-7 many TRBD1 TRBV6-1 15 TGTGCCAGCAGCGGGGACAGGGTTCTTACCTACGAGCAGTACTTC CASSGDRVLTYEQYF
TRBJ2-3 many - TRBV27 15 TGTGCCAGCAGTTTATTGAGGAGAAGCACAGATACGCAGTATTTT CASSLLRRSTDTQYF
TRBJ1-4 many - TRBV5-5 15 TGTGCCAGCATCGCGGTAGGGGGAGTGAATGAAAAACTGTTTTTT CASIAVGGVNEKLFF
TRBJ1-2 many TRBD1 TRBV5-5 16 TGTGCCAGCAGCTTCCAAGGGACAGGAACCTTCTATGGCTACACCTTC CASSFQGTGTFYGYTF
TRBJ2-2 many TRBD1 TRBV5-6 17 TGTGCCAGCAGCTTGGCGGTTGGACAGGGATACACCGGGGAGCTGTTTTTT CASSLAVGQGYTGELFF
TRBJ1-5 few - TRBV28 17 TGTGCCAGCAGTTTAAGAACCGCGGGGAATAGCAATCAGCCCCAGCATTTT CASSLRTAGNSNQPQHF
TRBJ2-7 many TRBD1 TRBV5-1 15 TGCGCCAGCAGCGCGGACAGGGAAAGCTCCTACGAGCAGTACTTC CASSADRESSYEQYF
TRBJ2-7 many TRBD2 TRBV28 14 TGTGCCAGCAGTACCGGGACTATCTCCTACGAGCAGTACTTC CASSTGTISYEQYF
TRBJ2-5 many - TRBV28 16 TGTGCCAGCAGTTTAGAGCCAGGGGAGGCCCAAGAGACCCAGTACTTC CASSLEPGEAQETQYF
TRBJ2-1 many - TRBV28 12 TGTGCCAGCAGTTTTGCGGGCAATGAGCAGTTCTTC CASSFAGNEQFF
TRBJ1-5 many - TRBV4-1 14 TGCGCCAGCAGCCAAGGCTGGGGGGATCAGCCCCAGCATTTT CASSQGWGDQPQHF
TRBJ2-2 many - TRBV20-1 14 TGCAGTGCTTCCCGGACACAGAACACCGGGGAGCTGTTTTTT CSASRTQNTGELFF
TRBJ1-2 many - TRBV7-9 13 TGTGCCAGCAGCCCTGGGTCAGGGTCTGGCTACACCTTC CASSPGSGSGYTF
TRBJ2-1 many - TRBV15 17 TGTGCCACCAGCAGAGGTAGAACAGGTATGTCCTACAATGAGCAGTTCTTC CATSRGRTGMSYNEQFF
TRBJ2-7 - TRBD1 TRBV5-4 15 TGTGCCAGCAGCCCGTACAGGGGCCCATCCTACGAGCAGTACTTC CASSPYRGPSYEQYF
TRBJ1-6 - - TRBV4-3 17 TGCGCCAGCAGCCAAGATCAGGGACGCTCCTATAATTCACCCCTCCACTTT CASSQDQGRSYNSPLHF
TRBJ2-7 many - TRBV7-9 13 TGTGCCAGCAGCTCCAGGGGTAGCTACGAGCAGTACTTC CASSSRGSYEQYF
TRBJ2-3 - TRBD2 TRBV20-1 15 TGCAGTGCTAGGGATAGCGGGAGTACGGCAGATACGCAGTATTTT CSARDSGSTADTQYF
TRBJ2-2 many - TRBV5-4 12 TGTGCCAGCAGCTTGGAGGTCGGGGAGCTGTTTTTT CASSLEVGELFF
TRBJ1-1 many - TRBV20-1 11 TGCAGTGCTCCGGAGGACACTGAAGCTTTCTTT CSAPEDTEAFF
TRBJ2-2 - TRBD2 TRBV6-2/TRBV6-3 14 TGTGCCAGCAGAGTAGCGGGACTGACCGGGGAGCTGTTTTTT CASRVAGLTGELFF
TRBJ2-5 - - TRBV30 13 TGTGCCTGGAGTGACGTGGACAAAGAGACCCAGTACTTC CAWSDVDKETQYF
TRBJ2-2 many - TRBV7-9 14 TGTGCCAGCAGCGCCCGGGAGAACGCCGGGGAGCTGTTTTTT CASSARENAGELFF